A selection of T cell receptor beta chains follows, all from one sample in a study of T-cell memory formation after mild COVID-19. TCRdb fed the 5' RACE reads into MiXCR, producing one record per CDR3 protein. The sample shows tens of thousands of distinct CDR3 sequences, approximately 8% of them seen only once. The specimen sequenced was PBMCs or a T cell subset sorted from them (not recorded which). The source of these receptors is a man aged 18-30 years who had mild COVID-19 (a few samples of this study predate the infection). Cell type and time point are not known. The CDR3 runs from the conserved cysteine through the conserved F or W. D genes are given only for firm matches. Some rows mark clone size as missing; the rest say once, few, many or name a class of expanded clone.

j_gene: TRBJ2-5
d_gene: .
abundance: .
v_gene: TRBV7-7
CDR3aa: CASSLVGSLQETQYF
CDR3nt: TGTGCCAGCAGCTTAGTGGGCTCTCTTCAAGAGACCCAGTACTTC

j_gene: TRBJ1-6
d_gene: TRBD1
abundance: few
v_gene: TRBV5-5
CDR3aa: CASRAGTGGIFPSPLHF
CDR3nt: TGTGCCAGCCGTGCCGGGACAGGGGGCATCTTTCCTTCACCCCTCCACTTT

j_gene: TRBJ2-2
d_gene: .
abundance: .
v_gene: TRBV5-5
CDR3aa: CASSPARGRGNTGELFF
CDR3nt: TGTGCCAGCAGCCCCGCCCGGGGGCGGGGAAACACCGGGGAGCTGTTTTTT

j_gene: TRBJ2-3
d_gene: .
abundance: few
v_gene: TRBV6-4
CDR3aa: CASSGQINSDTQYF
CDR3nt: TGTGCCAGCAGTGGACAGATAAATTCAGATACGCAGTATTTT

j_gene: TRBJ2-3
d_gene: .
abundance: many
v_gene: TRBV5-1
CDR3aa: CASSSGRGTDTQYF
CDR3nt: TGCGCCAGCAGCTCTGGACGGGGCACAGATACGCAGTATTTT

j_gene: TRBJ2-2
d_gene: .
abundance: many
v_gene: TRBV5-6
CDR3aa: CASSPDPYTGELFF
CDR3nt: TGTGCCAGCAGCCCTGACCCGTACACCGGGGAGCTGTTTTTT

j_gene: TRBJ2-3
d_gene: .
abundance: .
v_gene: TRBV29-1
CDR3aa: CSVGGSPDTQYF
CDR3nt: TGCAGCGTTGGGGGTTCCCCAGATACGCAGTATTTT

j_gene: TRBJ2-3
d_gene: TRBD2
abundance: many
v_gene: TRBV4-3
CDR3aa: CASSQDRGGGDGDTQYF
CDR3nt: TGCGCCAGCAGCCAAGATCGGGGCGGGGGGGATGGAGATACGCAGTATTTT

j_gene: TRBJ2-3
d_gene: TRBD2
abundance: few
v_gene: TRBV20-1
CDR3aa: CSAHNPGTSGGFGTQYF
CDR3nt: TGCAGTGCTCACAATCCCGGGACTAGCGGGGGTTTTGGTACGCAGTATTTT

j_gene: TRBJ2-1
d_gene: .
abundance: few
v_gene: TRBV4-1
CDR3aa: CASSRTEEQFF
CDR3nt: TGCGCCAGCAGCCGGACAGAAGAGCAGTTCTTC

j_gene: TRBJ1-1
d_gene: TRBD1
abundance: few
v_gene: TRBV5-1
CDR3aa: CASSYRQGINTEAFF
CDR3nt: TGCGCCAGCAGCTATAGACAGGGGATAAACACTGAAGCTTTCTTT

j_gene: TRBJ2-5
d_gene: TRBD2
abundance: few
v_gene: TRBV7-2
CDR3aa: CASKSGLAGQETQYF
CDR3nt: TGTGCCAGCAAATCGGGACTAGCGGGGCAAGAGACCCAGTACTTC

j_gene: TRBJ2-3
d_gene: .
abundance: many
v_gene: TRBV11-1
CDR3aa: CASSLNGYTDTQYF
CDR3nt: TGTGCCAGCAGCTTAAACGGATACACAGATACGCAGTATTTT

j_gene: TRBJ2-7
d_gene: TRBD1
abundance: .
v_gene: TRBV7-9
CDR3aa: CASSLGDSLSYEQYF
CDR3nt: TGTGCCAGCAGCTTGGGGGACAGCCTCTCCTACGAGCAGTACTTC

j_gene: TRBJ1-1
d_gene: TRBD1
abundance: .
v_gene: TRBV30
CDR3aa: CAWSEGANTEAFF
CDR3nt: TGTGCCTGGAGTGAGGGGGCGAACACTGAAGCTTTCTTT

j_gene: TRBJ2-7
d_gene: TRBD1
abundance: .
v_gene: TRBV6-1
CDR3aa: CASRGQVSSYEQHF
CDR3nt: TGTGCCAGCAGGGGACAGGTCTCCTCCTACGAGCAGCACTTC

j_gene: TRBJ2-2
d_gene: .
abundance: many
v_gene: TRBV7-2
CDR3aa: CASSLAGLARGELFF
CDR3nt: TGTGCCAGCAGCCTTGCGGGACTTGCACGCGGGGAGCTGTTTTTT

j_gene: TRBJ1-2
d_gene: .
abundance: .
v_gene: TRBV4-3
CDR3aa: CASSQELTENYGYTF
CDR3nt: TGCGCCAGCAGCCAAGAATTAACCGAGAACTATGGCTACACCTTC

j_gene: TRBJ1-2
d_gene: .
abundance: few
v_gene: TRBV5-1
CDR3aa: CASTRGGGYGYTF
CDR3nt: TGCGCCAGCACCAGGGGAGGGGGATATGGCTACACCTTC

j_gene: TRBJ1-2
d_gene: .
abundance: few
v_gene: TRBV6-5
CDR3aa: CASRIRDGGYTF
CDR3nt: TGTGCCAGCAGAATCAGGGACGGTGGCTACACCTTC

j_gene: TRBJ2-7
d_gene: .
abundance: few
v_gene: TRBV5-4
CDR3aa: CASSFTDEQYF
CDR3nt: TGTGCCAGCAGTTTCACCGACGAGCAGTACTTC

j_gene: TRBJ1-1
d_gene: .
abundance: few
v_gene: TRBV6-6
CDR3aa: CASSSKQGWNTEAFF
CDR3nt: TGTGCCAGCAGTTCCAAACAGGGTTGGAACACTGAAGCTTTCTTT

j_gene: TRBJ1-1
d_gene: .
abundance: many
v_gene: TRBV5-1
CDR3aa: CASSALSGFERAFF
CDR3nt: TGCGCCAGCAGTGCTTTGAGCGGTTTTGAGAGGGCTTTCTTT

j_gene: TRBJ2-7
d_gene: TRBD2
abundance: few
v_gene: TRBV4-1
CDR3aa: CASSQKPSSGGEHYEQYF
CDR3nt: TGCGCCAGCAGCCAAAAGCCCTCTAGCGGGGGTGAACACTACGAGCAGTACTTC

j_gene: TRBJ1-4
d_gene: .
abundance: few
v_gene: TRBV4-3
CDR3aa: CASSQVVGSNEKLFF
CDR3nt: TGCGCCAGCAGCCAAGTGGTGGGATCAAATGAAAAACTGTTTTTT

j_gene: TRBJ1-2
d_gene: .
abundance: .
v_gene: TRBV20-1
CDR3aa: CSARGLREGGYTF
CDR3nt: TGCAGTGCTAGAGGCCTCAGAGAGGGTGGCTACACCTTC

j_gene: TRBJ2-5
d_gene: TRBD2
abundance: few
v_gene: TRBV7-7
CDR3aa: CASSSDSGGIETQYF
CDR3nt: TGTGCCAGCAGCTCGGATAGCGGGGGTATAGAGACCCAGTACTTC

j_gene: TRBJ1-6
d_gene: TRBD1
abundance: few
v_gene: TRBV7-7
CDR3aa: CASSLVEDRALNSPLHF
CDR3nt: TGTGCTAGCAGCTTAGTGGAGGACAGGGCCCTTAATTCACCCCTCCACTTT

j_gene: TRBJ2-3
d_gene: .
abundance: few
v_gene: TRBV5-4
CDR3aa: CASSSKRSSTDTQYF
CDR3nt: TGTGCCAGCAGCTCCAAGCGAAGTAGCACAGATACGCAGTATTTT

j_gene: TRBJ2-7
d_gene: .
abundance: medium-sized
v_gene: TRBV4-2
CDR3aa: CASSPEGVPYEQYF
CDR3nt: TGTGCCAGCAGCCCAGAAGGGGTACCCTACGAGCAGTACTTC

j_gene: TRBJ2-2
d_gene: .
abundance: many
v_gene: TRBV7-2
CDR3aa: CASSLKHIANTGELFF
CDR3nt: TGTGCCAGCAGCTTAAAACACATCGCGAACACCGGGGAGCTGTTTTTT

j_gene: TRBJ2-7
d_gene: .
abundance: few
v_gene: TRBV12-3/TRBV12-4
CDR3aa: CASSWPPQTYEQYF
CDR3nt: TGTGCCAGCAGTTGGCCACCGCAGACCTACGAGCAGTACTTC

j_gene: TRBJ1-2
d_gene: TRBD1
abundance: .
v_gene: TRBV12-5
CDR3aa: CASGLATGSIGYTF
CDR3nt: TGTGCTAGTGGTTTGGCGACAGGGTCCATAGGCTACACCTTC

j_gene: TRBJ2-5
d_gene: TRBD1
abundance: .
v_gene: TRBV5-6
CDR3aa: CASSLFDRAQETQYF
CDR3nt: TGTGCCAGCAGCTTGTTTGACAGGGCCCAAGAGACCCAGTACTTC

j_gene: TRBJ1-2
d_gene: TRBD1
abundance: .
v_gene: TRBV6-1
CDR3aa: CASTRGRLGYGYTF
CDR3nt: TGTGCCAGCACCAGGGGGCGCCTGGGCTATGGCTACACCTTC

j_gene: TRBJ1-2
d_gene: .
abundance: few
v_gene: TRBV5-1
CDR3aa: CASSIQMVSDLSSGYTF
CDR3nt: TGCGCCAGCAGCATCCAGATGGTCAGCGATCTATCCTCCGGCTACACCTTC

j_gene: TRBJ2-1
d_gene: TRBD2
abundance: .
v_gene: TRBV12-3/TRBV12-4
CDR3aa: CASMTSKRGLFSYNEQFF
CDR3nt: TGTGCCAGCATGACGAGTAAGCGGGGGCTTTTCTCCTACAATGAGCAGTTCTTC

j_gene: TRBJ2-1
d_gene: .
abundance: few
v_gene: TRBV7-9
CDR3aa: CASSLKVGQFF
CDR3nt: TGTGCCAGCAGCTTAAAAGTGGGGCAGTTCTTC

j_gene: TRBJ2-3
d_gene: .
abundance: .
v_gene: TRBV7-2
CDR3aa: CASSLEGGPRVYTQYF
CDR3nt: TGTGCCAGCAGCTTAGAGGGGGGACCCCGAGTATATACGCAGTATTTT